This passage covers 15 T cell receptor beta chains from one sample sequenced in a study of CD8 T cells in Susac syndrome. With random hexamers, roughly 0.45 to 1 ug RNA was reverse transcribed. TCRdb itself ran the immunoSEQ multiplex PCR reads through MiXCR, one entry per CDR3 protein. The table lists over 95,000 distinct CDR3 sequences, roughly 92% of them singletons. Sequenced sample: CD8+ T cells from PBMCs. The receptors were sampled from a human donor in good health.

This clonotype has only a few counts. The rearrangement links TRBV29-1 to TRBJ2-7, with D tentatively TRBD2 (6 bases). This CDR3 contains 13 residues. Trimming left V 8 bases short and J 2 bases short, with 16 bases between. Germline V CDR1 and CDR2: SQVTM, ANQGSEA. The CDR3 nucleotides read TGCAGCATTAGAGCATCGGGGGCCTACGAGCAGTACTTC. This encodes CSIRASGAYEQYF.

V usage is TRBV6-2 or TRBV6-3 and J usage is TRBJ1-2; D possibly corresponds to TRBD1 (5 bases). The CDR3 is made up of 14 amino acids. CDR1 and CDR2 (germline): MNHEY, SVGEGT. V was pared by 6 bases and J by 4 bases, with 15 bases between. CDR3: CASRDPQGVYGYTF. CDR3 DNA: TGTGCCAGCAGAGACCCCCAGGGTGTCTATGGCTACACCTTC.

The chain has TRBV25-1 and TRBJ1-2, with a possible D match to TRBD1 (5 bases). The CDR3 sequence is 15 residues long. Germline V lookup: CDR1 MGHDK, CDR2 SYGVNS. Between the trimmed V and J ends, which lost 1 base and 6 bases, there was a span of 15 bases. The CDR3: CASSESAGRRDGYTF. In nucleotides, the CDR3 is TGTGCCAGCAGTGAATCTGCAGGGCGGAGGGATGGCTACACCTTC.

The V and J genes are TRBV4-3 and TRBJ1-2; the D is unclear. The V gene's germline CDR1 is LGHNA and CDR2 YSLEER. The CDR3 is 15 residues long. V lost 0 bases, J lost 0 bases, and 8 bases lay in between. CDR3 loop: CASSQDQTANYGYTF. Written as DNA, the CDR3 is TGCGCCAGCAGCCAAGATCAAACAGCTAACTATGGCTACACCTTC.

The V gene is TRBV9, the J gene TRBJ2-7, with 11 positions matching TRBD2. CDR3 length: 14 amino acids. V lost 4 bases and J lost 6; bases outside the gene matches: 6. In germline, CDR1 is SGDLS, CDR2 YYNGEE. The CDR3 DNA reads as TGTGCCAGCAGCCCGTCTAGCGGGGGGCTCGAGCAGTACTTC. Its protein product is CASSPSSGGLEQYF.

The chain employs TRBV30 and TRBJ1-3, with 10 bases that match TRBD1. V lost 3 bases to trimming and J lost 2 bases; unmatched junction nucleotides: 10. The CDR3 sequence is 17 residues long. From germline, CDR1 is GTSNPN and CDR2 SVGIG (reference sequence). The CDR3 loop reads CAWSKTDRGYPGNTIYF. CDR3 in DNA: TGTGCCTGGAGCAAAACGGACAGGGGGTATCCTGGAAACACCATATATTTT. The full variable domain, with the rest looked up from reference TRBV30 and TRBJ1-3, is SQTIHQWPATLVQPVGSPLSLECTVEGTSNPNLYWYRQAAGRGLQLLFYSVGIGQISSEVPQNLSASRPQDRQFILSSKKLLLSDSGFYLCAWSKTDRGYPGNTIYFGEGSWLTVV.

The V call is TRBV5-6, the J call TRBJ2-3; the match to TRBD1 covers 8 bases. The CDR3 loop spans 16 amino acids. Germline V gene lookup returns CDR1 SGHDT and CDR2 YYEEEE. The V and J ends lost 3 bases and 2 bases, in that order; junction bases with no gene match: 8. CDR3 sequence reads: CASSSLVTGATDTQYF. CDR3 nucleotide sequence: TGTGCCAGCAGCTCTCTGGTGACAGGGGCCACAGATACGCAGTATTTT.

The genes are TRBV3-1 and TRBJ1-1; no firm D call. Trimming removed 5 bases from V and 4 bases from J, with 23 bases in between. The CDR3 is 17 amino acids. Germline CDR1 LGHDT, CDR2 YNNKEL (reference sequence). The CDR3 nucleotides are TGTGCCAGCAGCAGTCCTCATTCCATTTCAATTCGCACTGAAGCTTTCTTT. Translating gives CASSSPHSISIRTEAFF.

The chain carries TRBV6-2 or TRBV6-3 and TRBJ2-1; either TRBD1 or TRBD2 may fit D (5 bases each). Germline V gene data show CDR1 as MNHEY and CDR2 as SVGEGT. V lost 0 bases and J lost 10, with 13 bases in between. This CDR3 has 14 amino acids. The CDR3 reads CASSYSRGAGEQFF. DNA for the CDR3: TGTGCCAGCAGTTACTCGAGAGGGGCAGGGGAGCAGTTCTTC.

The V and J genes are TRBV20-1 and TRBJ2-5; TRBD2 matches 12 bases. V shed 6 bases and J 0 bases; nucleotides not matched to a gene: 11. Germline CDR1 and CDR2: DFQATT and SNEGSKA (reference sequence). This CDR3 has 17 amino acids. CDR3 sequence (DNA): TGCAGTGCGGAGTCCGGGACTAGCGGGCCGTACCAAGAGACCCAGTACTTC. This gives the protein CSAESGTSGPYQETQYF.

This rearrangement joins TRBV20-1 to TRBJ2-3; D could derive from TRBD1 or TRBD2 (5 bases each). Germline-derived CDR1 and CDR2 are DFQATT and SNEGSKA (reference sequence). Trimming left V 0 bases short and J 2 bases short, with 12 bases between. This CDR3 spans 15 amino acids. In DNA form, the CDR3 reads TGCAGTGCTAGAGAGAACGGGACGGCCACAGATACGCAGTATTTT. It codes for CSARENGTATDTQYF.

CDR3 DNA: TGCGCCAGCAGCTTGGAAGGCAGGGTATACGAGCAGTACTTC. Translation: CASSLEGRVYEQYF. The V and J genes are TRBV5-1 and TRBJ2-7; TRBD1 is a possible D gene (5 bases). Trimming cost V 0 bases and J 4 bases, with 11 bases left between them. Germline loops: CDR1 SGHRS, CDR2 YFSETQ. The CDR3 loop spans 14 amino acids.

The chain combines TRBV19 with TRBJ1-2, with D possibly matching TRBD1 (6 bases). Germline CDR1 LNHDA, CDR2 SQIVND (reference sequence). The germline V and J ends were trimmed by 5 bases and 10 bases, with 14 bases remaining between them. This CDR3 is built from 12 residues. CDR3 DNA sequence: TGTGCCAGTAGTTCGGTTGACAGGCACTACACCTTC. This encodes CASSSVDRHYTF.

This chain links TRBV27 with TRBJ2-5; D not resolved. The CDR3 is made up of 14 amino acids. The germline gives CDR1 MNHEY, CDR2 SMNVEV (reference sequence). The V end was cut by 5 bases, the J end by 5 bases, with 15 bases between. CDR3 coding DNA: TGTGCCAGCAGTCCAATTACGGATGTGGAGACCCAGTACTTC. This codes for CASSPITDVETQYF.

The chain is built from TRBV5-5 and TRBJ1-1; tentative D call: TRBD1 (5 bases). Trimming removed 4 bases at V and 4 bases at J, with 20 bases between. Germline lookup yields CDR1 SGHKS and CDR2 YYEKEE (reference sequence). This CDR3 has 16 residues. CDR3 in DNA: TGTGCCAGCAGCGCAGGAACAGGAAGCCACCCCACTGAAGCTTTCTTT. Its translation: CASSAGTGSHPTEAFF.